This TCR beta chain comes out of a study of blood T cell repertoires in COVID-19. At the level of the study: Both acute and convalescent COVID-19 samples were obtained from the United States, Italy and Spain.

Profiling relied on immunoSEQ multiplex PCR, and the TCRdb table lists in-frame clones only, not all of them. The top ten hold about 3.4% of the sample, which has about 220,000 clones, 82% seen once. This CDR3 comprises 15 residues. Germline V gene data show CDR1 as LNHDA and CDR2 as SQIVND (reference sequence). The ends were cut back, 5 bases at V and 2 bases at J, with 14 bases in the middle. Two negative PCRs, clearance, or symptom resolution were required of recovered Cohort 3 donors. Sequenced input: PBMCs or T cells enriched from blood (not recorded which). This clonotype originated in a woman aged 55-70 years who had recovered from COVID-19. The rearrangement joins TRBV19 to TRBJ2-3, with D tentatively TRBD2 (7 bases). Here the CDR3 reads CASSSGGRYTDTQYF. CDR3 coding DNA: TGTGCCAGTAGTTCGGGGGGCAGGTACACAGATACGCAGTATTTT.